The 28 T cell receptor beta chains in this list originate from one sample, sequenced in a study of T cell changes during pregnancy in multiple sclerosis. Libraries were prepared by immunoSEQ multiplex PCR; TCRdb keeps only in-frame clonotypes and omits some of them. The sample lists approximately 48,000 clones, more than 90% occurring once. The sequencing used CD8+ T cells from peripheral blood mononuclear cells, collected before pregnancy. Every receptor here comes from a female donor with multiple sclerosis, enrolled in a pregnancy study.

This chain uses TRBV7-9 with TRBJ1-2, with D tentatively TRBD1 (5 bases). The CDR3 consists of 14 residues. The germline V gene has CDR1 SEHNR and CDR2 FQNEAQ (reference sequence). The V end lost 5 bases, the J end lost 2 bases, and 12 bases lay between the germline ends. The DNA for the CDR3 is TGTGCCAGCAGCGCTCGCGACAGCAACTATGGCTACACCTTC. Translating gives CASSARDSNYGYTF.

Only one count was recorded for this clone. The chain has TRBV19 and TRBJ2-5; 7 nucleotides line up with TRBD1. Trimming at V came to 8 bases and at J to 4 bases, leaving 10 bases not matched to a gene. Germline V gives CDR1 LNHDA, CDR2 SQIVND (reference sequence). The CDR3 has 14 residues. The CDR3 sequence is CASQNRGKGETQYF. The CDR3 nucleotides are TGTGCCAGTCAGAACAGGGGAAAAGGAGAGACCCAGTACTTC. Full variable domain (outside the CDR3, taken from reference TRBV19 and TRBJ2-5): DGGITQSPKYLFRKEGQNVTLSCEQNLNHDAMYWYRQDPGQGLRLIYYSQIVNDFQKGDIAEGYSVSREKKESFPLTVTSAQKNPTAFYLCASQNRGKGETQYFGPGTRLLVL.

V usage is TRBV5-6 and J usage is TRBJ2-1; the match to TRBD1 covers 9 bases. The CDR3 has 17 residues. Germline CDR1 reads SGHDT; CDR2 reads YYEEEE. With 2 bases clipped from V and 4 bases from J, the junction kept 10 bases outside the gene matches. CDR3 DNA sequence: TGTGCCAGCAGCTTACACTTTCAGGGACAGGGATACAATGAGCAGTTCTTC. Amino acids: CASSLHFQGQGYNEQFF.

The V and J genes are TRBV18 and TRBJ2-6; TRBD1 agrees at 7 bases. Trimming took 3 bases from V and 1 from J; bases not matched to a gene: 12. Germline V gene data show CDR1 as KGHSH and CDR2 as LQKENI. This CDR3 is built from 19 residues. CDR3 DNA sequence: TGTGCCAGCTCACCCCCCTCCGGGACAGTTATTTCTGGGGCCAACGTCCTGACTTTC. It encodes CASSPPSGTVISGANVLTF.

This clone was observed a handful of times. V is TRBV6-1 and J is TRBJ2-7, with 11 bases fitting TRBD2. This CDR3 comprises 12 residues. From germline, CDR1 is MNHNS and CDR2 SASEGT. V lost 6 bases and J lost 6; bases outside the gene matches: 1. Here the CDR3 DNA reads TGTGCCAGCAGACTAGCGGGGGCCGAGCAGTACTTC. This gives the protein CASRLAGAEQYF.

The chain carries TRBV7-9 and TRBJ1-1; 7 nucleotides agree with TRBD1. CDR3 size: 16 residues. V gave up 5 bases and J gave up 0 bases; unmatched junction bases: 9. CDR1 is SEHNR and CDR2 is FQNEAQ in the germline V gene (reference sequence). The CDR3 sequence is CASSNRGGGMNTEAFF. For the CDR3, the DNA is TGTGCCAGCAGCAACAGGGGTGGGGGCATGAACACTGAAGCTTTCTTT.

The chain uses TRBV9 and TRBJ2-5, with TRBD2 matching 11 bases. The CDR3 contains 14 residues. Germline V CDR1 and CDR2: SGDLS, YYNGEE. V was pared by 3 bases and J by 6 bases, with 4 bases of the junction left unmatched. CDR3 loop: CASSDLAGGKTQYF. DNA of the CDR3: TGTGCCAGCAGCGATCTAGCGGGGGGAAAGACCCAGTACTTC.

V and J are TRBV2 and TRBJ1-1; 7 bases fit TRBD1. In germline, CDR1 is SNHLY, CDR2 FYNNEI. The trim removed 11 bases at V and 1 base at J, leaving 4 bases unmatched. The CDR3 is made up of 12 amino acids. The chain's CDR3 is CAVGGPNTEAFF. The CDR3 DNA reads TGTGCCGTAGGGGGCCCGAACACTGAAGCTTTCTTT.

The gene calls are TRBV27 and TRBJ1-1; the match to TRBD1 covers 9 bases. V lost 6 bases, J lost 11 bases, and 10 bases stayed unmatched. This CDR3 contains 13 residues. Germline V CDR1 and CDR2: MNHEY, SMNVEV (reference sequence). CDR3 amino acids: CASRGPGQGAAFF. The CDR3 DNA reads TGTGCCAGCAGGGGTCCGGGACAGGGAGCGGCTTTCTTT.

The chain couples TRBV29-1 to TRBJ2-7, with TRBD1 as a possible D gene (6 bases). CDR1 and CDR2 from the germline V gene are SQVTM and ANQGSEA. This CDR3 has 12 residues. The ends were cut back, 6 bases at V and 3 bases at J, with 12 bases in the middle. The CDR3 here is CSVPGTSYEQYF. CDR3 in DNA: TGCAGCGTACCCGGGACAAGCTACGAGCAGTACTTC.

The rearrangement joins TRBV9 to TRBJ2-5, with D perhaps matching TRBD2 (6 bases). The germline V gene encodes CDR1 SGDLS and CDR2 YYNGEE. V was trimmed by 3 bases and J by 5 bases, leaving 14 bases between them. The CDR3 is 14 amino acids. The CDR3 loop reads CASSAVPSGETQYF. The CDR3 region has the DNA TGTGCCAGCAGCGCGGTCCCGAGCGGGGAGACCCAGTACTTC.

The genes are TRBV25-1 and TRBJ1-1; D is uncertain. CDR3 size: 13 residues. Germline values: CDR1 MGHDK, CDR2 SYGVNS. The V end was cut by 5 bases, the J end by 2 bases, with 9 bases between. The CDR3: CASSIRVNTEAFF. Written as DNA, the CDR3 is TGTGCCAGCAGTATAAGAGTTAACACTGAAGCTTTCTTT.

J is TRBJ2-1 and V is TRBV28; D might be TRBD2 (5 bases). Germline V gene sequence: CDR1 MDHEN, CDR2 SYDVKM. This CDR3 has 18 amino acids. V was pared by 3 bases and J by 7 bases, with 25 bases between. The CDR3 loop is CASSFGSLEGPTTNEQFF. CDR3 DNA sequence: TGTGCCAGCAGTTTCGGCTCCCTTGAGGGCCCCACTACTAATGAGCAGTTCTTC.

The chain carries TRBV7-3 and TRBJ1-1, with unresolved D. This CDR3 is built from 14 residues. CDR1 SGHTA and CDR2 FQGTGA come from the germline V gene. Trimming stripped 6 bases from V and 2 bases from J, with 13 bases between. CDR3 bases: TGTGCCAGCAGTCCTAACCCAGGAAACACTGAAGCTTTCTTT. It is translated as CASSPNPGNTEAFF.

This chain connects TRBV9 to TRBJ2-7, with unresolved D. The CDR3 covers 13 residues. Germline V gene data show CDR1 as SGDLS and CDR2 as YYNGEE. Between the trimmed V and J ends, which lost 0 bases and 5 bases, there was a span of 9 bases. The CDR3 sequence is CASSVGYRDEQYF. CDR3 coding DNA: TGTGCCAGCAGCGTAGGTTATCGGGACGAGCAGTACTTC.

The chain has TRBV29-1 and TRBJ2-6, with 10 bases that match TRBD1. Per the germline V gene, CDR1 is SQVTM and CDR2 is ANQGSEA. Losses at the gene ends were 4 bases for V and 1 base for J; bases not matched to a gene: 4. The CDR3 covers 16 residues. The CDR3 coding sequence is TGCAGCGTTGTTGGGACAGGGGATTCTGGGGCCAACGTCCTGACTTTC. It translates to CSVVGTGDSGANVLTF.

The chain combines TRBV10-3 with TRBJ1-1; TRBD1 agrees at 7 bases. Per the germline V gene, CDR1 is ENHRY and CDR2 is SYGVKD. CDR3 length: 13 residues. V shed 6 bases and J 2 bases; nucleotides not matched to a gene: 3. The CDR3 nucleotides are TGTGCCATCAGAGGACAGGTAAACACTGAAGCTTTCTTT. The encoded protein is CAIRGQVNTEAFF.

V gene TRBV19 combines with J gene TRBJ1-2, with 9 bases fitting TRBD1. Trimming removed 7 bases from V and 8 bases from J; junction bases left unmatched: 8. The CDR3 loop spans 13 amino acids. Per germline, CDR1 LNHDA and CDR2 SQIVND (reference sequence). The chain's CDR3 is CASIPQGARGYTF. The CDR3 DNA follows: TGTGCCAGTATCCCACAGGGGGCGAGAGGCTACACCTTC.

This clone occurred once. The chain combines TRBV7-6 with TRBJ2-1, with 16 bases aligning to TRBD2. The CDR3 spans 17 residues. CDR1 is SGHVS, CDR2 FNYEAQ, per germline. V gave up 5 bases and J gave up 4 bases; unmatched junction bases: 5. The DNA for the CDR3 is TGTGCCAGCAGCCCCCCGGGACTAGCGGGGGGGTACAATGAGCAGTTCTTC. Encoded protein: CASSPPGLAGGYNEQFF.

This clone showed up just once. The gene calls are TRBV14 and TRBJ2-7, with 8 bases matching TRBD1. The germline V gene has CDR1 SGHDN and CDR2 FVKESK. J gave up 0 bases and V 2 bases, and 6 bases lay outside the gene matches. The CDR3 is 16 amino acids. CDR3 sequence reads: CASSQPGQADSYEQYF. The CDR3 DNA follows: TGTGCCAGCAGCCAACCGGGACAGGCGGACTCCTACGAGCAGTACTTC.

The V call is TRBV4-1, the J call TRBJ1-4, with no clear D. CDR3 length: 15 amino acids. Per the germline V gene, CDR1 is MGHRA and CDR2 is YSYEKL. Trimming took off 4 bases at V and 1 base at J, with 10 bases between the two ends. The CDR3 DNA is TGCGCCAGCAGCCCGCCCAGTGGAACTAATGAAAAACTGTTTTTT. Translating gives CASSPPSGTNEKLFF.

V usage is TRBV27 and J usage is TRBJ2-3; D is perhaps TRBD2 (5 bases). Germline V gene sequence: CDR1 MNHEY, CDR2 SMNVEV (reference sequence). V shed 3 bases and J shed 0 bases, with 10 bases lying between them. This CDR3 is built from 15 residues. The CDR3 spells CASSFQRSSTDTQYF. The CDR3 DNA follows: TGTGCCAGCAGTTTCCAGCGGTCTAGCACAGATACGCAGTATTTT.

The CDR3 DNA sequence: TGTGCCAGCGGCCAGACTGTGTTAGACACAGATACGCAGTATTTT. It codes for CASGQTVLDTDTQYF. V is TRBV6-5 and J is TRBJ2-3; D not resolved. CDR1 is MNHEY, CDR2 SVGAGI, per germline. The CDR3 runs 15 residues. Trimming cost V 8 bases and J 2 bases, with 17 bases left between them.

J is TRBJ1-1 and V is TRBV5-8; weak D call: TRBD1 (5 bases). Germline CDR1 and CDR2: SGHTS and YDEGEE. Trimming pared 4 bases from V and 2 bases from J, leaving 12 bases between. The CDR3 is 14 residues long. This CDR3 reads CASSTRDYNTEAFF. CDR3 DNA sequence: TGTGCCAGCAGCACAAGGGACTATAACACTGAAGCTTTCTTT.

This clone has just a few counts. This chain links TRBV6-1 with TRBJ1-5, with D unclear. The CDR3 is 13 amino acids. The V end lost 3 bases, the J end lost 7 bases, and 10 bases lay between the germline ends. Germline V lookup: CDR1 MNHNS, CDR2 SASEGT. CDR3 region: CASSESPVQPQHF. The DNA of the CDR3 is TGTGCCAGCAGTGAGTCCCCTGTACAGCCCCAGCATTTT.

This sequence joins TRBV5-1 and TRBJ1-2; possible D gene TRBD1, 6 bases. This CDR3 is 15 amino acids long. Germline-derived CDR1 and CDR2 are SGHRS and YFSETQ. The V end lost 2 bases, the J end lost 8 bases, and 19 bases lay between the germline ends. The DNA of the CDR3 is TGCGCCAGCAGCTTCTTCACGGGAGGGGGAGGAGGCTACACCTTC. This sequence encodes CASSFFTGGGGGYTF.

Here the CDR3 DNA reads TGCGCCAGCAGCCACGGTCCTGGGGGACAGGGCAGAGAGACCCAGTACTTC. Translating it yields CASSHGPGGQGRETQYF. The J gene is TRBJ2-5, the V gene TRBV4-1; 9 bases agree with TRBD1. V gave up 3 bases and J gave up 4 bases; unmatched junction bases: 12. The germline V gene has CDR1 MGHRA and CDR2 YSYEKL. This CDR3 contains 17 residues.

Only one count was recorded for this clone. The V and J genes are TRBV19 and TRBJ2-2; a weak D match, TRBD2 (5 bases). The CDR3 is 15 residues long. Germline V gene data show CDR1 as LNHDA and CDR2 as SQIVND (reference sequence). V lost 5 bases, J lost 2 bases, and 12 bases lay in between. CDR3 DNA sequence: TGTGCCAGTAGTTTGGTACGGGAAAACACCGGGGAGCTGTTTTTT. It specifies CASSLVRENTGELFF.